Presented here are 4 T cell receptor beta chains from one specimen sequenced in a study of blood T cell repertoires in COVID-19. TCRdb's copy holds only in-frame clones and misses some; the assay was immunoSEQ multiplex PCR. The data contain about 110,000 clones, about 76% of them singletons. Sequenced input: peripheral blood. All receptors derive from a man older than 75 with acute or convalescent COVID-19.

V usage is TRBV11-2 and J usage is TRBJ2-2; TRBD2 matches at 8 bases. This CDR3 has 13 amino acids. J gave up 8 bases and V 5 bases, and 4 bases lay outside the gene matches. Germline V gene lookup returns CDR1 SGHAT and CDR2 FQNNGV. The CDR3 DNA reads as TGTGCCAGCAGCCCCCGACTAGCGGGGGAGCTGTTTTTT. Its protein product is CASSPRLAGELFF. The full variable domain, completed using reference TRBV11-2 and TRBJ2-2, is EAGVAQSPRYKIIEKRQSVAFWCNPISGHATLYWYQQILGQGPKLLIQFQNNGVVDDSQLPKDRFSAERLKGVDSTLKIQPAKLEDSAVYLCASSPRLAGELFFGEGSRLTVL.

V gene TRBV7-3 combines with J gene TRBJ2-6; D not certain. This CDR3 has 14 residues. Trimming cost V 4 bases and J 6 bases, with 10 bases left between them. From germline, CDR1 is SGHTA and CDR2 FQGTGA. CDR3 protein: CASSSPWAANVLTF. DNA of the CDR3: TGTGCCAGCAGCTCCCCGTGGGCGGCCAACGTCCTGACTTTC.

This chain uses TRBV4-3 with TRBJ2-7, with 10 bases identical to TRBD2. CDR1 and CDR2 (germline): LGHNA, YSLEER. Trimming at V came to 0 bases and at J to 2 bases, leaving 13 bases not matched to a gene. The CDR3 length is 19 residues. The CDR3 bases are TGCGCCAGCAGCCAAGAAAGGACTAGCGGAGGGAGGTCTCCCTACGAGCAGTACTTC. This translates into CASSQERTSGGRSPYEQYF.

The rearrangement uses TRBV28 and TRBJ1-1, with 9 bases that match TRBD1. This CDR3 spans 14 amino acids. Unmatched junction bases numbered 8, after V lost 8 bases and J lost 4 bases. Germline CDR1 is MDHEN and CDR2 is SYDVKM. CDR3 in amino acids: CASYTETGGTEAFF. The DNA of the CDR3 is TGTGCCAGCTACACCGAGACAGGGGGCACTGAAGCTTTCTTT.